This T cell receptor beta chain was obtained from a study of T cell repertoires in cytomegalovirus infection. Background on the study: Recently identified HLA-C-restricted CMV epitopes and well-studied HLA-B-restricted CMV epitopes were used by the study.

TCRdb analysed the reads with MiXCR anew, one entry per CDR3 protein. The data contain 680,000 or so distinct CDR3 sequences, 30% to 40% of them seen just once; the ten biggest clones take up about 20%. V shed 6 bases and J shed 6 bases, with 15 bases lying between them. The CDR3 is 14 residues long. Study-wide points: Adding up the frequency of public TCR beta families identified people who carried CMV plus the relevant HLA. CMV-specific HLA-C-restricted TCR beta clonotypes dominated the ex vivo response.

On this clonotype: The antigen remains undetermined.

Here the sequenced sample was cultured PBMCs, taken from culture after CMV antigen stimulation. The rearrangement links TRBV12-3 or TRBV12-4 to TRBJ1-5, with D hard to call. The source is a human donor in good health (CMV status not recorded). Some clones in this sample may be carry-over from other donors' samples. CDR3 region: CASRGRGLGQPQHF. The CDR3, as DNA: TGTGCCAGCAGAGGACGAGGGTTGGGTCAGCCCCAGCATTTT.